A selection of T cell receptor beta chains follows, all from one sample in a study of cytomegalovirus exposure and HLA in healthy donors. Produced via immunoSEQ multiplex PCR; TCRdb's table is partial and in-frame only. In the table there are some 140,000 clones, almost 85% of which are singletons. Sequencing input: PBMCs. These receptors were collected from a woman aged 25 to 39 in good health and CMV-seronegative. The CDR3 runs from the conserved cysteine through the conserved F or W. Fields, in order: D gene, V gene, J gene, CDR3 length, clone size, CDR3 DNA, CDR3 protein. The D gene is left open where the match is weak. Clone size is not always given. Where it is, it says once, few, many or a class for expanded clones.

>.|TRBV4-3|TRBJ2-3|17|.
TGCGCCAGCAGCCTAAGCTACGACGGGTCCCGCACAGATACGCAGTATTTT
CASSLSYDGSRTDTQYF
>.|TRBV2|TRBJ1-5|14|.
TGTGCCAGCAGCGACAAGGGGAGGTTTCAGCCCCAGCATTTT
CASSDKGRFQPQHF
>.|TRBV7-9|TRBJ1-6|14|.
TGTGCCAGCAGCTTACTCGGACAGAGTGCTCCCCTCCACTTT
CASSLLGQSAPLHF
>.|TRBV7-2|TRBJ2-1|13|.
TGTGCCAGCAGCCTAAACGCAGCGAATGAGCAGTTCTTC
CASSLNAANEQFF
>TRBD1|TRBV7-3|TRBJ2-7|15|.
TGTGCCAGCAGCTTGCCGGGACAGCGCTCCTACGAGCAGTACTTC
CASSLPGQRSYEQYF
>TRBD1|TRBV14|TRBJ1-2|15|few
TGTGCCAGCAGCCAAGCCGGGACAGGGGGGTATGGCTACACCTTC
CASSQAGTGGYGYTF
>TRBD1|TRBV29-1|TRBJ1-1|13|.
TGCAGCGTTGATACAGGGGGGGGCACTGAAGCTTTCTTT
CSVDTGGGTEAFF
>TRBD2|TRBV27|TRBJ2-5|14|.
TGTGCCAGCAGAATAAACGGCGGGGGGGAGACCCAGTACTTC
CASRINGGGETQYF
>.|TRBV11-2|TRBJ2-7|15|once
TGTGCCAGCAGCTTAGTAGGGGGCCACGGGGGAAAGCAGTACTTC
CASSLVGGHGGKQYF
>.|TRBV19|TRBJ1-1|13|.
TGTGCCAGTAGGGCAGGGCTGAACACTGAAGCTTTCTTT
CASRAGLNTEAFF
>TRBD1|TRBV6-5|TRBJ1-5|14|.
TGTGCCAGCAGTTACGACAGGGCCGGTCAGCCCCAGCATTTT
CASSYDRAGQPQHF
>.|TRBV19|TRBJ2-1|14|.
TGTGCCAGTAGTATAGAATTGGGGGCTCGCGAGCAGTTCTTC
CASSIELGAREQFF
>TRBD1|TRBV7-9|TRBJ1-6|14|.
TGTGCCAGCAGCTGGGGGTCCCGGGACAGGGACGGAAGGTTT
CASSWGSRDRDGRF
>.|TRBV9|TRBJ2-7|15|.
TGTGCCAGCAGCGACGGCGGGGATAGCTCCTACGAGCAGTACTTC
CASSDGGDSSYEQYF
>.|TRBV18|TRBJ2-7|15|.
TGTGCCAGCTCACCCTTAAGTGGGGGCTCGTACGAGCAGTACTTC
CASSPLSGGSYEQYF
>.|TRBV7-8|TRBJ2-5|15|.
TGTGCCAGCACCCCGCGGATGGAGTCTAGCGAGCCCCAGTACTTC
CASTPRMESSEPQYF
>TRBD1|TRBV10-1|TRBJ1-1|12|.
TGCGCCAGCAGTCGGGGACAGGGGGAAGCTTTCTTT
CASSRGQGEAFF